Reported below is one T cell receptor (beta chain). There are many counts of this clonotype. Its antigen is currently not known. Within one base of it there is no much larger clone, and no base qualities were kept. The germline V gene specifies SGHRS as CDR1 and YFSETQ as CDR2. V is pared back by 1 base and J by 4 bases, with 12 bases lying between the germline termini. CDR3 length: 15 amino acids, cysteine to phenylalanine. Only the CDR3 DNA stays, 45 bases, in frame from base 1. For sequencing, an Illumina HiSeq 2500 was employed. Quantitative 5'-RACE with molecular barcodes was the method used to prepare the TCR beta libraries. Per the source publication's procedure: Disease-linked TCR variants were identified with a new computational method built on a probabilistic model of VDJ rearrangement. Clones were called with MiXCR by TCRdb after fastp trimmed the public reads at Q25, and only in-frame beta chains were retained. Rows with one shared CDR3 protein collapse into an entry with the most common genes and DNA. These V and J calls derive from TCRdb rather than the authors' analysis. Here the sample has about 480,000 distinct CDR3 sequences; roughly 15% occur a single time. Approximately 1% of the sample is in the top ten clones.

These data are taken from a study of CD8 T cells in ankylosing spondylitis (dated by TCRdb to the late 2010s). With respect to the entire study: To find TCR variants linked to disease, the study profiled T cell receptor beta repertoires in ankylosing spondylitis patients and healthy donors. The whole study cohort included 108 healthy donors and 20 to 25 ankylosing spondylitis patients. Peripheral blood was sampled, and synovial fluid was also collected from ankylosing spondylitis patients. Study-wide conclusions, independent of this receptor: The disease-linked clones were reported as significantly enriched in matched synovial fluid samples from ankylosing spondylitis patients. A TCR beta motif made up of eight or nine highly homologous amino acid variants appeared to be characteristic of blood from ankylosing spondylitis patients. Some motif variants had previously been reported in the synovial fluid and blood of reactive arthritis patients, which suggests shared mechanisms of disease initiation. A CD8+ phenotype was shown by the disease-linked clones, which were found at relatively low frequencies in peripheral blood.

What was sequenced was blood, either unsorted or a sorted T cell fraction (not recorded which). This chain is built from TRBV5-1 and TRBJ2-1; D gene: possibly TRBD2, on 5 matching bases. The sequence derives from a male donor with ankylosing spondylitis. The CDR3 reads as follows: CASSLLAKSYNEQFF. The nucleotide sequence reads TGCGCCAGCAGCTTGTTAGCGAAGTCATACAATGAGCAGTTCTTC.